What follows are 22 T cell receptor beta chains derived from one specimen sequenced in a study of PD-1 blockade in classical Hodgkin lymphoma. Each patient experienced a relapse that followed autologous stem cell transplantation, and brentuximab vedotin exposure varied. Generated by immunoSEQ multiplex PCR, the TCRdb table keeps only in-frame clones and is missing some. The data show roughly 60,000 clones, approximately 90% seen once. The material was peripheral blood mononuclear cells (PBMCs), obtained before the second cycle of nivolumab. These receptors were collected from a human donor with classical Hodgkin lymphoma.

The rearrangement joins TRBV6-5 to TRBJ1-4; TRBD1 might be the D (5 bases). The CDR3 has 15 residues. Germline V gene data show CDR1 as MNHEY and CDR2 as SVGAGI. V lost 4 bases and J lost 3, with 12 bases in between. The CDR3, as DNA: TGTGCCAGCAGTTCGTTGGACAAATCTAATGAAAAACTGTTTTTT. Residues: CASSSLDKSNEKLFF.

The rearrangement uses TRBV5-8 and TRBJ2-7; perhaps TRBD1 as D (7 bases). V was cut by 0 bases and J by 3 bases, with 10 bases left in between. CDR1 and CDR2 from the germline V gene are SGHTS and YDEGEE. This CDR3 comprises 14 residues. The CDR3 region is CASSLGRDSYEQYF. The CDR3 DNA is TGTGCCAGCAGCTTGGGGCGGGACAGCTACGAGCAGTACTTC.

The gene calls are TRBV4-1 and TRBJ2-2, with 10 bases lining up with TRBD1. Germline CDR1 reads MGHRA; CDR2 reads YSYEKL. The CDR3 contains 16 residues. V gave up 4 bases and J gave up 4 bases; unmatched junction bases: 6. The CDR3 DNA reads TGCGCCAGCAGCCCCTGGACAGGGGGGGCCACCGGGGAGCTGTTTTTT. It yields the protein CASSPWTGGATGELFF.

The rearrangement links TRBV7-2 to TRBJ1-2, with D perhaps TRBD1 (5 bases). Trimming took off 3 bases at V and 1 base at J, with 21 bases between the two ends. CDR3 length: 18 residues. The germline V gene encodes CDR1 SGHTA and CDR2 FQGNSA. CDR3 region: CASSFSGARRPHNYGYTF. The CDR3 DNA sequence: TGTGCCAGCAGCTTTTCCGGGGCTCGGAGGCCCCATAACTATGGCTACACCTTC.

This chain links TRBV27 with TRBJ1-5; D is undetermined. The CDR3 has 13 residues. CDR1 and CDR2 from the germline V gene are MNHEY and SMNVEV (reference sequence). Trimming cost V 6 bases and J 0 bases, with 6 bases left between them. The CDR3 nucleotides read TGTGCCAGCAGAACATATAGCAATCAGCCCCAGCATTTT. It codes for CASRTYSNQPQHF.

The chain employs TRBV7-2 and TRBJ1-5; 10 bases fit TRBD1. Germline V gene sequence: CDR1 SGHTA, CDR2 FQGNSA. The length of the CDR3 is 20 residues. The V and J ends lost 0 bases and 0 bases, in that order; junction bases with no gene match: 11. CDR3 nucleotide sequence: TGTGCCAGCAGCTTAGCCAACCTCAGGGACAGGGGCAATAGCAATCAGCCCCAGCATTTT. Residues: CASSLANLRDRGNSNQPQHF. The variable domain in full, completed from reference TRBV7-2 and TRBJ1-5, reads GAGVSQSPSNKVTEKGKDVELRCDPISGHTALYWYRQSLGQGLEFLIYFQGNSAPDKSGLPSDRFSAERTGGSVSTLTIQRTQQEDSAVYLCASSLANLRDRGNSNQPQHFGDGTRLSIL.

This chain uses TRBV28 with TRBJ2-5; D unclear. Germline values: CDR1 MDHEN, CDR2 SYDVKM. Trimming left V 6 bases short and J 2 bases short, with 16 bases between. This CDR3 has 15 residues. The CDR3 bases are TGTGCCAGCAGCCTTCCGGACGTAGGTCAAGAGACCCAGTACTTC. Protein: CASSLPDVGQETQYF. Full variable domain (rest looked up from reference TRBV28 and TRBJ2-5): DVKVTQSSRYLVKRTGEKVFLECVQDMDHENMFWYRQDPGLGLRLIYFSYDVKMKEKGDIPEGYSVSREKKERFSLILESASTNQTSMYLCASSLPDVGQETQYFGPGTRLLVL.

This chain connects TRBV5-1 to TRBJ1-2, with D perhaps matching TRBD1 (6 bases). Per the germline V gene, CDR1 is SGHRS and CDR2 is YFSETQ. Trimming stripped 4 bases from V and 4 bases from J, with 14 bases between. This CDR3 is built from 14 residues. CDR3 DNA: TGCGCCAGCAGCCTTGATACAGGGTTCTATGGCTACACCTTC. It encodes CASSLDTGFYGYTF.

V usage is TRBV2 and J usage is TRBJ2-3, with unresolved D. The germline CDR1 and CDR2 sequences are SNHLY and FYNNEI. V lost 4 bases and J 8 bases, leaving 13 bases between the germline ends. The CDR3 is made up of 13 amino acids. The CDR3 is CASSAVASGTQYF. Here the CDR3 DNA reads TGTGCCAGCAGTGCCGTAGCTTCCGGTACGCAGTATTTT.

V usage is TRBV5-1 and J usage is TRBJ2-7, with D uncertain. The CDR3 sequence is 13 residues long. Germline loops: CDR1 SGHRS, CDR2 YFSETQ. The V end lost 0 bases, the J end lost 6 bases, and 10 bases lay between the germline ends. CDR3 sequence: CASSLGAGVEQYF. For the CDR3, the DNA is TGCGCCAGCAGCTTGGGCGCTGGAGTCGAGCAGTACTTC.

This clone was recorded once. The chain combines TRBV28 with TRBJ1-2, with no clear D. V dropped 4 bases and J dropped 8 bases, with 14 bases sitting between them. In germline, CDR1 is MDHEN, CDR2 SYDVKM. The CDR3 length is 13 residues. The DNA of the CDR3 is TGTGCCAGCAGTTCTTATCTCCCTAAAGGCTACACCTTC. Translating gives CASSSYLPKGYTF.

V usage is TRBV7-9 and J usage is TRBJ1-4; TRBD1 matches 7 bases. The CDR3 runs 15 residues. The germline gives CDR1 SEHNR, CDR2 FQNEAQ (reference sequence). V gave up 6 bases and J gave up 5 bases; unmatched junction bases: 9. As DNA, the CDR3 is TGTGCCAGCAGGTCCACAGGGGCCCAAAATGAAAAACTGTTTTTT. Its translation is CASRSTGAQNEKLFF.

The rearrangement joins TRBV5-1 to TRBJ1-1; D gene uncertain. Germline loops: CDR1 SGHRS, CDR2 YFSETQ. This CDR3 has 14 residues. V lost 0 bases and J lost 1, with 7 bases in between. The CDR3 DNA is TGCGCCAGCAGCTTGGGAACCACGAACACTGAAGCTTTCTTT. Translating gives CASSLGTTNTEAFF. Supplemented by reference TRBV5-1 and TRBJ1-1, the full variable domain reads KAGVTQTPRYLIKTRGQQVTLSCSPISGHRSVSWYQQTPGQGLQFLFEYFSETQRNKGNFPGRFSGRQFSNSRSEMNVSTLELGDSALYLCASSLGTTNTEAFFGQGTRLTVV.

The CDR3 is CASSLGTRHTEAFF. DNA for the CDR3: TGTGCCAGCAGTTTGGGAACCCGCCACACTGAAGCTTTCTTT. This chain connects TRBV28 to TRBJ1-1; D is ambiguous. V was trimmed by 3 bases and J by 3 bases, leaving 11 bases between them. Germline values: CDR1 MDHEN, CDR2 SYDVKM. The CDR3 runs to 14 residues.

This clone appeared once. The chain recombines TRBV5-1 with TRBJ2-7; 7 bases are shared with TRBD1. J was trimmed by 2 bases and V by 4 bases; bases with no gene match: 3. Germline assignment: CDR1 SGHRS and CDR2 YFSETQ. The CDR3 has 13 amino acids. DNA of the CDR3: TGCGCCAGCAGCGTAGACAGGGCCTACGAGCAGTACTTC. Translated: CASSVDRAYEQYF.

The CDR3 coding sequence is TGTGTCAGAAACTCCGTGCCAGGGTATAGCAATCAGCCCCAGCATTTT. Protein product: CVRNSVPGYSNQPQHF. V gene TRBV7-5 combines with J gene TRBJ1-5; TRBD1 reflects the table's D call only, with no check against the DNA. TRBV7-5 is flagged as a pseudogene. The CDR3 consists of 16 residues.

The V gene is TRBV2, the J gene TRBJ1-5; no definite D call. V was clipped by 4 bases and J by 7 bases, with 8 bases between them. The CDR3 has 12 residues. Germline V gene lookup returns CDR1 SNHLY and CDR2 FYNNEI. The CDR3 sequence: CASSGSQQPQHF. For the CDR3, the DNA is TGTGCCAGCAGTGGGTCTCAACAGCCCCAGCATTTT.

In DNA form, the CDR3 reads TGTGCCAGCAGCGTCGGCAGCTCTGGAAACACCATATATTTT. Amino acid sequence: CASSVGSSGNTIYF. The chain joins TRBV9 to TRBJ1-3; D unresolved. This CDR3 is built from 14 residues. Germline CDR1 reads SGDLS; CDR2 reads YYNGEE. V was pared by 2 bases and J by 0 bases, with 6 bases between.

The V call is TRBV7-2, the J call TRBJ1-1; D ambiguous. The CDR3 consists of 15 residues. Per the germline V gene, CDR1 is SGHTA and CDR2 is FQGNSA. V was clipped by 5 bases and J by 4 bases, with 17 bases between them. The CDR3: CASSSVSVSATEAFF. As DNA, the CDR3 is TGTGCCAGCAGCAGTGTCAGCGTCTCGGCCACTGAAGCTTTCTTT.

The chain is built from TRBV11-3 and TRBJ2-3; a possible D gene is TRBD1 (6 bases). CDR3 length: 14 amino acids. CDR1 and CDR2 from the germline V gene are SGHNT and YENEEA. V was pared by 4 bases and J by 1 base, with 9 bases between. This chain's CDR3 is CASSYRVGTDTQYF. As DNA, the CDR3 is TGTGCCAGCAGCTACAGGGTCGGCACAGATACGCAGTATTTT.

As for this clone: Within the sample, other DNA sequences also encode this same CDR3. The chain is built from TRBV5-1 and TRBJ2-7, with D possibly being TRBD1 or TRBD2 (5 bases each). The CDR3 is 13 amino acids. CDR1 SGHRS and CDR2 YFSETQ come from the germline V gene. Trimming cost V 0 bases and J 2 bases, with 6 bases left between them. Here the CDR3 DNA reads TGCGCCAGCAGCTTGGAGGGACCCTACGAGCAGTACTTC. The encoded protein is CASSLEGPYEQYF.

This chain connects TRBV18 to TRBJ2-3; no definite D call. The CDR3 consists of 15 residues. Per the germline V gene, CDR1 is KGHSH and CDR2 is LQKENI. V dropped 3 bases and J dropped 4 bases, with 14 bases sitting between them. CDR3: CASSPLGSSPDTQYF. The CDR3 DNA is TGTGCCAGCTCACCGTTGGGCAGTTCCCCAGATACGCAGTATTTT.